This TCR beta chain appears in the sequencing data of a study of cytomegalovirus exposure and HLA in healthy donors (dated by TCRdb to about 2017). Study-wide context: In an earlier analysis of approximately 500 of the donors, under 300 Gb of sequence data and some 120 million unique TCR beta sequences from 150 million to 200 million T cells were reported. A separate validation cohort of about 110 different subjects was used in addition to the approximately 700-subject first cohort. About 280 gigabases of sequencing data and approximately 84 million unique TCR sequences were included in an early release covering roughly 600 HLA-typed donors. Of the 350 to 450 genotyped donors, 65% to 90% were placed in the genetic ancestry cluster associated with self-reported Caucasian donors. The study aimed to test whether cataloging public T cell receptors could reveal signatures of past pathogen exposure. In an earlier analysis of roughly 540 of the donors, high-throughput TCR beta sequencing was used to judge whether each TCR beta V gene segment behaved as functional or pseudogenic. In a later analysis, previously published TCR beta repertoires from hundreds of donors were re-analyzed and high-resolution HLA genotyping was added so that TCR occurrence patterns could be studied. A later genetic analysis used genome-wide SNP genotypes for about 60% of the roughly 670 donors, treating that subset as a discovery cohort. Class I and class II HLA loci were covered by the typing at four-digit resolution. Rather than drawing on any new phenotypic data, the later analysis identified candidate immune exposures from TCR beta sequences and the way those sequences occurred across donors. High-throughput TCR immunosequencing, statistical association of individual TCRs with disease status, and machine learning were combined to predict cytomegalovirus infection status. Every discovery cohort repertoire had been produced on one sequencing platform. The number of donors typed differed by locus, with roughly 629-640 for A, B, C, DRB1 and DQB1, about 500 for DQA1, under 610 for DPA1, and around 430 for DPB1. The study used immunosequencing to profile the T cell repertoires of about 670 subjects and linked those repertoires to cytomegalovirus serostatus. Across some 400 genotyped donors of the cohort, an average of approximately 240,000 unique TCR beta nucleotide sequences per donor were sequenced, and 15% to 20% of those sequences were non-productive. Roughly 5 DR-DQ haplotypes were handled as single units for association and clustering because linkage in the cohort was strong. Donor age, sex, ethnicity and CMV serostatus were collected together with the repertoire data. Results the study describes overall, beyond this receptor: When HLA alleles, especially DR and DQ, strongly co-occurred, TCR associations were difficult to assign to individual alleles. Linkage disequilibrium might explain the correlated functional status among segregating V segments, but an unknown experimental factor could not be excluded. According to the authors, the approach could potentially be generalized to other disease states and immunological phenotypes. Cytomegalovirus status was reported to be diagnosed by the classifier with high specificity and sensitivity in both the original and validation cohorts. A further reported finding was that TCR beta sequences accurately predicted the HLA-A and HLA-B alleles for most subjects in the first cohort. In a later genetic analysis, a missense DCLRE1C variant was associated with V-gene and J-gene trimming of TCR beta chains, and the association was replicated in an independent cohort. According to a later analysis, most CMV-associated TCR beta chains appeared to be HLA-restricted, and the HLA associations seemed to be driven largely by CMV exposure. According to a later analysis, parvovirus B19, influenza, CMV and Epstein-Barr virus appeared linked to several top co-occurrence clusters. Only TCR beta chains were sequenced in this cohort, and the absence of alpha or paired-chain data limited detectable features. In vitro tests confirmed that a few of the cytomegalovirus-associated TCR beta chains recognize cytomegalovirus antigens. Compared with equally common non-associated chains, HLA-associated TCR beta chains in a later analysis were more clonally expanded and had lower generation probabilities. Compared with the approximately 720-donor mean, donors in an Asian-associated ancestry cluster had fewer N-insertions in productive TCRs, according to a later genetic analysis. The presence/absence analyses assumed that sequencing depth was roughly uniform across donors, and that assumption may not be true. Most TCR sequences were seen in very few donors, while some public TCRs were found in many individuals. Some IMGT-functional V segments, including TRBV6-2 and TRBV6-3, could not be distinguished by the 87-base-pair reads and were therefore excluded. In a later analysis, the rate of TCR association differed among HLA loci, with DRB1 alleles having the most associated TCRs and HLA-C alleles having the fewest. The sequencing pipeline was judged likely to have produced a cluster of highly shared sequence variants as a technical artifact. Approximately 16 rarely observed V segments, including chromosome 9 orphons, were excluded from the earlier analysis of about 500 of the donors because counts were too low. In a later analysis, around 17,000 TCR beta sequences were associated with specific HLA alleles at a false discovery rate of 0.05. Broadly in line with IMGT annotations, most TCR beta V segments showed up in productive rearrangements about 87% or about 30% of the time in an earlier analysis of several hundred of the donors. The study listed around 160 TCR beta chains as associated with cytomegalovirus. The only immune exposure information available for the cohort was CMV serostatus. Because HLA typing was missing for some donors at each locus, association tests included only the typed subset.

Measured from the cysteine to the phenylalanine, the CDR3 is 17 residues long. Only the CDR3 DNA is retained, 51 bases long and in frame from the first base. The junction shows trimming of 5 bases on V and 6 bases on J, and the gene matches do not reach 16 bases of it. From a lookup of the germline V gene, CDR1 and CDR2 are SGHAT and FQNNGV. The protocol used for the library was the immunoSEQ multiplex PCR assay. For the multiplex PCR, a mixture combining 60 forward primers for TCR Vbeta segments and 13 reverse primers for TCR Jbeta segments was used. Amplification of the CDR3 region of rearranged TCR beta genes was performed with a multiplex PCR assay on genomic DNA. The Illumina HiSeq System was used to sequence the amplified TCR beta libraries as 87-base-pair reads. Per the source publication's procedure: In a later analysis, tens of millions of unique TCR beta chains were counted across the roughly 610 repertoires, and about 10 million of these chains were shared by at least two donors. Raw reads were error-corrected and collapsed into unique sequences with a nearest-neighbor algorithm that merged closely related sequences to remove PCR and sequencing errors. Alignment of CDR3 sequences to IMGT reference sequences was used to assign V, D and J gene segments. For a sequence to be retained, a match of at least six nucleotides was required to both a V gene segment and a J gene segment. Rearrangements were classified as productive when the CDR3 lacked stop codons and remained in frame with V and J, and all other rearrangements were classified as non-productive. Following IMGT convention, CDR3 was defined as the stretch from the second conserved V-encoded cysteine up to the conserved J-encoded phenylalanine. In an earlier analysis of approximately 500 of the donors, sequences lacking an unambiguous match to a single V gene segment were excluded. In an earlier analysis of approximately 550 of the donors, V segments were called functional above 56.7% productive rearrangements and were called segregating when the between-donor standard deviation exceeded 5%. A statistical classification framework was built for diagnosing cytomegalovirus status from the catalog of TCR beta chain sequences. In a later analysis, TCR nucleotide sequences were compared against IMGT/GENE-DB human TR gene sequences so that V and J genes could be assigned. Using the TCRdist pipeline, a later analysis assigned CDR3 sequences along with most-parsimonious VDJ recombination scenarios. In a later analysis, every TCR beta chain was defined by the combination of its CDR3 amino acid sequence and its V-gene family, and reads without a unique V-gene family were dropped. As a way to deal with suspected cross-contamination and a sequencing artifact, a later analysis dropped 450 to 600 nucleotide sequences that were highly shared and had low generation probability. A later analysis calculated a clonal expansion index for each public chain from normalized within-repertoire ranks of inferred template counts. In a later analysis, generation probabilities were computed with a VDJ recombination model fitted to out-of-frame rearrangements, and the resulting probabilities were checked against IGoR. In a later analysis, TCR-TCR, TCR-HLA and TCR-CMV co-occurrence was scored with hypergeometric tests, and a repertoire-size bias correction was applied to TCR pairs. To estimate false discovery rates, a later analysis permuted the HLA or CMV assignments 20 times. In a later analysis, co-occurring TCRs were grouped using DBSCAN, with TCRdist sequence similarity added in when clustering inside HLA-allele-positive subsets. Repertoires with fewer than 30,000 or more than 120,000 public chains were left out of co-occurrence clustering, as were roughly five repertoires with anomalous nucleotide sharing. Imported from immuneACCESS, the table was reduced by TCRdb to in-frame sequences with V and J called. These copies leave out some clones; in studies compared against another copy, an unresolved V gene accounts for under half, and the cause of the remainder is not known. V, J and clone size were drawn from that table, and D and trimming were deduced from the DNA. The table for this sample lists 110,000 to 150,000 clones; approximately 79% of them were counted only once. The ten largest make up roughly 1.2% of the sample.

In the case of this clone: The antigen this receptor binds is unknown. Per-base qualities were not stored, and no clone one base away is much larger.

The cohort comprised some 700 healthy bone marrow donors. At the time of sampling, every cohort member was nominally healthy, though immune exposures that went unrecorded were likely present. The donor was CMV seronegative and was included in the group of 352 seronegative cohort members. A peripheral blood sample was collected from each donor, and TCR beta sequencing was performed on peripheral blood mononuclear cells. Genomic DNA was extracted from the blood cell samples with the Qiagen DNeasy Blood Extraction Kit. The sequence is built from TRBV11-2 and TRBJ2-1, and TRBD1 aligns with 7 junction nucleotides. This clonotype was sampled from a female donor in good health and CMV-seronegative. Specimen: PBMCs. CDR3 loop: CASSPHRQGLSANEQFF. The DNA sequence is TGTGCCAGCAGCCCCCATAGACAGGGTCTCAGCGCCAATGAGCAGTTCTTC.